One sample yielded the 22 T cell receptor beta chains listed below, sequenced in a study of CD8 T cells in Susac syndrome. cDNA came from about 0.51 to 1 ug RNA primed by random hexamers. From the immunoSEQ multiplex PCR reads, TCRdb called clonotypes with MiXCR, one entry per CDR3 protein. The sample includes 120,000 or so distinct CDR3 sequences, 96% seen only once; the top ten take 0.13% to 0.15%. Input material: CD4+ T cells from PBMCs. These receptors originate from a human donor with Susac syndrome.

The chain uses TRBV7-9 and TRBJ2-7; a weak D match, TRBD1 (6 bases). The CDR3 spans 14 residues. CDR1 is SEHNR and CDR2 is FQNEAQ in the germline V gene (reference sequence). Trimming pared 7 bases from V and 0 bases from J, leaving 13 bases between. The CDR3 DNA is TGTGCCAGCACCCACGACAGGTTCTCCTACGAGCAGTACTTC. Amino acids: CASTHDRFSYEQYF.

This chain links TRBV18 with TRBJ2-3; D gene ambiguous. Trimming stripped 0 bases from V and 6 bases from J, with 16 bases between. CDR3 size: 16 residues. Germline CDR1 is KGHSH and CDR2 is LQKENI. CDR3 in DNA: TGTGCCAGCTCACCACCGCCCCTAACCCCCGGGGATACGCAGTATTTT. It encodes CASSPPPLTPGDTQYF.

This clonotype was found once. The V call is TRBV3-1, the J call TRBJ2-7, with TRBD2 identical over 12 bases. CDR1 is LGHDT, CDR2 YNNKEL, per germline (reference sequence). The CDR3 extends over 15 amino acids. Losses at the gene ends were 3 bases for V and 2 bases for J; bases not matched to a gene: 2. CDR3 sequence: CASSQASGRAYEQYF. In nucleotides, the CDR3 is TGTGCCAGCAGCCAGGCTAGCGGGAGGGCCTACGAGCAGTACTTC.

Only one count was recorded for this clonotype. The V and J genes are TRBV2 and TRBJ2-3; D gene unclear. This CDR3 contains 12 residues. The germline V gene encodes CDR1 SNHLY and CDR2 FYNNEI. V gave up 7 bases and J gave up 3 bases, with 8 bases separating them. The CDR3 coding sequence is TGTGCCAGCATTAAAGAGACAGATACGCAGTATTTT. Translating gives CASIKETDTQYF.

The chain uses TRBV5-1 and TRBJ2-7, with D perhaps TRBD1 (6 bases). The length of the CDR3 is 13 residues. Deletions cut 4 bases from V and 0 bases from J, with 8 bases between. From germline, CDR1 is SGHRS and CDR2 YFSETQ. CDR3 DNA: TGCGCCAGCAGCCGGGACATCTCCTACGAGCAGTACTTC. Its protein is CASSRDISYEQYF. Full variable domain (rest looked up from reference TRBV5-1 and TRBJ2-7): KAGVTQTPRYLIKTRGQQVTLSCSPISGHRSVSWYQQTPGQGLQFLFEYFSETQRNKGNFPGRFSGRQFSNSRSEMNVSTLELGDSALYLCASSRDISYEQYFGPGTRLTVT.

The genes are TRBV29-1 and TRBJ2-1, with 13 nucleotides matching TRBD2. The CDR3 consists of 16 residues. Unmatched junction bases numbered 8, after V lost 3 bases and J lost 6 bases. Germline V gene lookup returns CDR1 SQVTM and CDR2 ANQGSEA. CDR3 in amino acids: CSVDEAGLAGSNEQFF. As DNA, the CDR3 is TGCAGCGTTGATGAAGCGGGACTAGCGGGATCCAATGAGCAGTTCTTC.

This chain's CDR3 is CASHGEASGYGYTF. The CDR3 nucleotides are TGTGCCAGCCACGGGGAAGCGTCCGGCTATGGCTACACCTTC. This sequence joins TRBV27 and TRBJ1-2; D is uncertain. The CDR3 consists of 14 residues. Germline CDR1 reads MNHEY; CDR2 reads SMNVEV (reference sequence). V gave up 8 bases and J gave up 4 bases, with 17 bases separating them.

The J gene is TRBJ1-2, the V gene TRBV20-1; 8 nucleotides line up with TRBD1. The CDR3 extends over 14 amino acids. CDR1 and CDR2 (germline): DFQATT, SNEGSKA (reference sequence). J lost 0 bases, V lost 3 bases, and 3 bases had no gene match. In nucleotides, the CDR3 is TGCAGTGCTAGGACGACAGGGGCTAACTATGGCTACACCTTC. Its protein product is CSARTTGANYGYTF.

This rearrangement joins TRBV20-1 to TRBJ2-1, with 7 bases fitting TRBD2. The CDR3 runs 12 residues. The V and J ends lost 5 bases and 9 bases, in that order; junction bases with no gene match: 7. Germline CDR1 and CDR2: DFQATT and SNEGSKA (reference sequence). Written as DNA, the CDR3 is TGCAGTGCTCCGCTTAGCGGGTTTGAGCAGTTCTTC. Protein sequence: CSAPLSGFEQFF.

The V and J genes are TRBV29-1 and TRBJ2-6, with 8 bases identical to TRBD1. CDR1 is SQVTM, CDR2 ANQGSEA, per germline. The junction had 3 bases not matched to a gene; V was cut back by 6 bases and J by 2 bases. The CDR3 totals 14 residues. CDR3 loop: CSVPRGPGANVLTF. The CDR3 DNA is TGCAGCGTGCCCAGGGGGCCTGGGGCCAACGTCCTGACTTTC.

The CDR3 DNA sequence: TGCAGCGTGTTGACTAGCGGCAACACCGGGGAGCTGTTTTTT. This translates into CSVLTSGNTGELFF. The chain uses TRBV29-1 and TRBJ2-2, with 9 bases lining up with TRBD2. With 6 bases clipped from V and 2 bases from J, the junction kept 4 bases outside the gene matches. The germline V gene encodes CDR1 SQVTM and CDR2 ANQGSEA. The CDR3 runs to 14 residues.

This chain joins TRBV7-9 and TRBJ2-7; D remains unclear. V was cut by 4 bases and J by 5 bases, with 18 bases left in between. Looked up from germline, CDR1 is SEHNR and CDR2 is FQNEAQ (reference sequence). The CDR3 has 15 residues. The CDR3 nucleotides read TGTGCCAGCAGCTCCAGTGTGGCGGTTCAGGACGAGCAGTACTTC. Protein product: CASSSSVAVQDEQYF. Full variable domain (missing parts from reference TRBV7-9 and TRBJ2-7): DTGVSQNPRHKITKRGQNVTFRCDPISEHNRLYWYRQTLGQGPEFLTYFQNEAQLEKSRLLSDRFSAERPKGSFSTLEIQRTEQGDSAMYLCASSSSVAVQDEQYFGPGTRLTVT.

The chain joins TRBV24-1 to TRBJ2-2; TRBD2 matches 8 bases. J gave up 7 bases and V 5 bases, and 5 bases lay outside the gene matches. Germline-derived CDR1 and CDR2 are KGHDR and SFDVKD. The CDR3 runs to 14 residues. The CDR3 bases are TGTGCCACCAGTGTGGGACTAGAGAGCGGGGAGCTGTTTTTT. Its protein is CATSVGLESGELFF.

The rearrangement uses TRBV12-3 or TRBV12-4 and TRBJ2-3, with D maybe TRBD2 (6 bases). CDR3 length equals 15 residues. V lost 7 bases and J 6 bases, leaving 20 bases between the germline ends. Written as DNA, the CDR3 is TGTGCCAGCAAACCCCCCGGGACTTTAATTGATACGCAGTATTTT. It specifies CASKPPGTLIDTQYF.

V usage is TRBV5-6 and J usage is TRBJ1-5; no firm D call. This CDR3 is built from 15 residues. Germline loops: CDR1 SGHDT, CDR2 YYEEEE. V dropped 0 bases and J dropped 5 bases, with 12 bases sitting between them. CDR3 amino acids: CASSLGSQLYQPQHF. Written as DNA, the CDR3 is TGTGCCAGCAGCTTGGGGTCCCAGCTCTATCAGCCCCAGCATTTT.

The DNA for the CDR3 is TGCAGCGTGGTACTAGCGGGAGCCTCTGGGTACAATGAGCAGTTCTTC. Translation gives CSVVLAGASGYNEQFF. The chain carries TRBV29-1 and TRBJ2-1; the match to TRBD2 covers 11 bases. Germline trimming cut 6 bases from V and 4 bases from J; bases unmatched to any gene: 11. Germline lookup yields CDR1 SQVTM and CDR2 ANQGSEA. The CDR3 is 16 amino acids.

J is TRBJ2-3 and V is TRBV30; possible D gene TRBD2, 6 bases. V was clipped by 0 bases and J by 7 bases, with 14 bases between them. This CDR3 region has 14 residues. Germline-derived CDR1 and CDR2 are GTSNPN and SVGIG (reference sequence). The CDR3 DNA is TGTGCCTGGAGTGTACGGGTGGAGGGACATACGCAGTATTTT. It codes for CAWSVRVEGHTQYF.

This clonotype was found once. The CDR3 nucleotides are TGTGCCAGCAGTCCAACCCTAGCGCCGGGCGGGCAGTTCTTC. Protein: CASSPTLAPGGQFF. The V gene is TRBV27, the J gene TRBJ2-1; perhaps TRBD2 as D (6 bases). V was shortened by 5 bases and J by 12 bases, with 20 bases between the two germline ends. Per the germline V gene, CDR1 is MNHEY and CDR2 is SMNVEV (reference sequence). CDR3 length: 14 amino acids.

CDR3 protein: CSVVDRGETQYF. Written as DNA, the CDR3 is TGCAGCGTGGTGGACAGGGGTGAGACCCAGTACTTC. The chain is built from TRBV29-1 and TRBJ2-5; 9 bases fit TRBD1. After removal of 6 bases from V and 5 bases from J, the junction contained 4 bases not matched to a gene. There are 12 residues in the CDR3. Germline V CDR1 and CDR2: SQVTM, ANQGSEA.

In regard to this clonotype: Sequence at one end of the junction differs from germline and may be a read error. CDR3 loop: CASREEAGAGELFF. CDR3 bases: TGTGCCAGCAGGGAAGAAGCAGGGGCCGGGGAGCTGTTTTTT. The V and J genes are TRBV2 and TRBJ2-2; D is perhaps TRBD1 (6 bases). There are 14 residues in the CDR3. Per germline, CDR1 SNHLY and CDR2 FYNNEI.

This rearrangement joins TRBV4-1 to TRBJ2-3, with TRBD2 identical over 15 bases. CDR1 is MGHRA and CDR2 is YSYEKL in the germline V gene. With V trimmed by 0 bases and J by 10 bases, 8 bases remained unmatched. CDR3 length: 17 amino acids. This CDR3 is CASSQEGLAGGGGAQYF. CDR3 DNA: TGCGCCAGCAGCCAAGAGGGACTAGCGGGAGGAGGGGGGGCGCAGTATTTT.

The CDR3 DNA reads TGTGCCACCAGACGGATGGGCTCCTATGGCTACACCTTC. This translates into CATRRMGSYGYTF. This sequence joins TRBV19 and TRBJ1-2; D remains unclear. V lost 10 bases and J 4 bases, leaving 16 bases between the germline ends. This CDR3 is 13 amino acids long. CDR1 is LNHDA, CDR2 SQIVND, per germline (reference sequence).